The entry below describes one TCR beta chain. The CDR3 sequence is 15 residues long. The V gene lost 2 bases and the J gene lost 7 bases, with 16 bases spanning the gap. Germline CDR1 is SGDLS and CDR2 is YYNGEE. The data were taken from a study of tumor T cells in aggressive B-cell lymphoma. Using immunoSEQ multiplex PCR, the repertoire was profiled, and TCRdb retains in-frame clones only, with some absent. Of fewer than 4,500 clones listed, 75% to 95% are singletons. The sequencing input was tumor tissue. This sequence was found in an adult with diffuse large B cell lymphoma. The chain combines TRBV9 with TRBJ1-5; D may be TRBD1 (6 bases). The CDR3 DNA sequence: TGTGCCAGCAGCGTGGGGGCCGGGGGGTTCCAGCCCCAGCATTTT. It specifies CASSVGAGGFQPQHF.